This passage covers 18 T cell receptor beta chains from one sample sequenced in a study of T cell changes during pregnancy in multiple sclerosis. Assay used: immunoSEQ multiplex PCR; TCRdb lists only in-frame clones, some missing. The profile shows tens of thousands of clones, over 75% of them singletons. Source: CD8+ T cells from peripheral blood mononuclear cells, taken before pregnancy. The receptors shown here come from a female donor with multiple sclerosis, enrolled in a pregnancy study.

V usage is TRBV4-1 and J usage is TRBJ2-2; D possibly corresponds to TRBD2 (7 bases). The CDR3 is made up of 17 amino acids. With 0 bases removed from V and 8 bases from J, the gap between germline ends came to 19 bases. Germline assignment: CDR1 MGHRA and CDR2 YSYEKL. The CDR3 is CASSQDRGGRDPGELFF. CDR3 DNA sequence: TGCGCCAGCAGCCAAGATAGGGGGGGACGGGATCCTGGGGAGCTGTTTTTT.

The chain has TRBV7-9 and TRBJ1-4; the match to TRBD1 covers 12 bases. Germline CDR1 is SEHNR and CDR2 is FQNEAQ (reference sequence). After removal of 4 bases from V and 8 bases from J, the junction contained 5 bases not matched to a gene. The CDR3 runs 15 residues. The CDR3 DNA follows: TGTGCCAGCAGCTCGACCGGGACAGGGGGCGAAAAACTGTTTTTT. As protein: CASSSTGTGGEKLFF.

This rearrangement joins TRBV5-1 to TRBJ2-2, with TRBD2 identical over 8 bases. The junction had 15 bases not matched to a gene; V was cut back by 4 bases and J by 1 base. Germline V CDR1 and CDR2: SGHRS, YFSETQ. The CDR3 totals 19 residues. The CDR3 region has the DNA TGCGCCAGCAGCATAGTCTTACTAGCGGAGAAACTGAACACCGGGGAGCTGTTTTTT. Its protein product is CASSIVLLAEKLNTGELFF.

This sequence joins TRBV7-9 and TRBJ1-1, with 7 bases matching TRBD1. This CDR3 is 13 amino acids long. V trimming: 5 bases; J trimming: 3 bases; junction bases outside the gene matches: 3. The V gene's germline CDR1 is SEHNR and CDR2 FQNEAQ (reference sequence). CDR3 region: CASSRQGYTEAFF. CDR3 coding DNA: TGTGCCAGCAGCCGACAGGGATACACTGAAGCTTTCTTT.

The rearrangement joins TRBV4-2 to TRBJ1-5, with D uncertain. The CDR3 totals 13 residues. V was cut by 4 bases and J by 0 bases, with 4 bases left in between. Germline lookup yields CDR1 LGHNA and CDR2 YNFKEQ. CDR3 amino acids: CASSLYSNQPQHF. The DNA of the CDR3 is TGTGCCAGCAGCCTTTATAGCAATCAGCCCCAGCATTTT.

The rearrangement uses TRBV6-5 and TRBJ1-2; 7 bases map to TRBD1. Trimming cost V 6 bases and J 4 bases; bases outside gene matches: 8. CDR3 length equals 14 residues. CDR1 and CDR2 from the germline V gene are MNHEY and SVGAGI. This CDR3 reads CASRDREHLYGYTF. The CDR3 DNA is TGTGCCAGCAGAGACAGGGAACACCTCTATGGCTACACCTTC.

This chain uses TRBV27 with TRBJ1-2; D might be TRBD1 (5 bases). This CDR3 contains 12 residues. The V end lost 3 bases, the J end lost 7 bases, and 9 bases lay between the germline ends. CDR1 and CDR2 (germline): MNHEY, SMNVEV (reference sequence). The chain's CDR3 is CASSFGGVGYTF. In DNA form, the CDR3 reads TGTGCCAGCAGTTTTGGAGGGGTTGGCTACACCTTC.

Only one count was recorded for this clone. The chain uses TRBV6-5 and TRBJ2-5; the match to TRBD1 covers 7 bases. The trim removed 2 bases at V and 3 bases at J, leaving 6 bases unmatched. This CDR3 is 15 amino acids long. CDR1 MNHEY and CDR2 SVGAGI come from the germline V gene. Here the CDR3 reads CASSYGPGQKETQYF. The CDR3 region has the DNA TGTGCCAGCAGTTACGGGCCGGGACAGAAAGAGACCCAGTACTTC.

The J gene is TRBJ2-3, the V gene TRBV2, with TRBD1 identical over 7 bases. The CDR3 sequence is 15 residues long. V lost 6 bases and J lost 2; bases outside the gene matches: 8. Germline lookup yields CDR1 SNHLY and CDR2 FYNNEI. CDR3 amino acids: CASRTGQAYTDTQYF. DNA for the CDR3: TGTGCCAGCAGAACCGGACAGGCGTACACAGATACGCAGTATTTT. Based on the CDR3 plus reference TRBV2 and TRBJ2-3, the full variable domain is EPEVTQTPSHQVTQMGQEVILRCVPISNHLYFYWYRQILGQKVEFLVSFYNNEISEKSEIFDDQFSVERPDGSNFTLKIRSTKLEDSAMYFCASRTGQAYTDTQYFGPGTRLTVL.

The chain recombines TRBV9 with TRBJ2-5, with 13 bases lining up with TRBD2. Trimming took 4 bases from V and 4 from J; bases not matched to a gene: 7. The CDR3 contains 16 residues. Germline lookup yields CDR1 SGDLS and CDR2 YYNGEE. Here the CDR3 DNA reads TGTGCCAGCAGCACACAGGGACTAGCGGGGCCAGAGACCCAGTACTTC. This sequence encodes CASSTQGLAGPETQYF.

The V and J genes are TRBV7-2 and TRBJ1-5, with TRBD1 as a possible D gene (5 bases). CDR1 is SGHTA, CDR2 FQGNSA, per germline. The CDR3 length is 13 residues. Trimming removed 5 bases from V and 3 bases from J, with 8 bases in between. This CDR3 is CASSQGFNQPQHF. The CDR3 DNA reads as TGTGCCAGCAGCCAGGGATTCAATCAGCCCCAGCATTTT.

The chain carries TRBV9 and TRBJ1-2, with D possibly matching TRBD1 (6 bases). The germline gives CDR1 SGDLS, CDR2 YYNGEE. CDR3 length: 14 residues. V dropped 1 base and J dropped 2 bases, with 9 bases sitting between them. CDR3: CASSVNTGNYGYTF. CDR3 coding DNA: TGTGCCAGCAGCGTAAATACAGGGAACTATGGCTACACCTTC.

The J gene is TRBJ2-7, the V gene TRBV7-9; 9 bases line up with TRBD2. CDR3 length equals 17 residues. Germline V gene lookup returns CDR1 SEHNR and CDR2 FQNEAQ (reference sequence). With V trimmed by 5 bases and J by 3 bases, 14 bases remained unmatched. The chain's CDR3 is CASSDSRLLAGVYEQYF. CDR3 nucleotide sequence: TGTGCCAGCAGCGACTCTAGGCTTTTAGCGGGAGTCTACGAGCAGTACTTC.

The chain carries TRBV4-3 and TRBJ2-7, with 10 bases matching TRBD1. The V segment lost 8 bases and the J segment 4 bases; nucleotides outside the gene matches: 11. The length of the CDR3 is 15 residues. CDR1 and CDR2 (germline): LGHNA, YSLEER. DNA of the CDR3: TGCGCCAGCTCTACCGGGACAGGGGTTTTGTACGAGCAGTACTTC. Amino acids: CASSTGTGVLYEQYF.

V usage is TRBV7-3 and J usage is TRBJ2-1, with TRBD2 matching 9 bases. V lost 3 bases, J lost 6 bases, and 6 bases stayed unmatched. CDR3 length: 15 amino acids. Germline-derived CDR1 and CDR2 are SGHTA and FQGTGA. Here the CDR3 DNA reads TGTGCCAGCAGCTTTTTTCTAGCGGGGTCCAATGAGCAGTTCTTC. Its protein product is CASSFFLAGSNEQFF.

This clone was counted once. The rearrangement links TRBV5-4 to TRBJ1-1; no firm D call. Germline V CDR1 and CDR2: SGHNT, YYREEE (reference sequence). V lost 0 bases to trimming and J lost 8 bases, with 20 bases between them. The length of the CDR3 is 16 residues. The CDR3 region is CASSLAVGGLKNEAFF. CDR3 bases: TGTGCCAGCAGCTTGGCCGTCGGCGGACTAAAGAACGAAGCTTTCTTT.

The J gene is TRBJ2-7, the V gene TRBV7-2, with unresolved D. The germline V and J ends were trimmed by 7 bases and 0 bases, with 19 bases remaining between them. The CDR3 has 16 residues. Germline V lookup: CDR1 SGHTA, CDR2 FQGNSA. Here the CDR3 reads CASNSIPVPSSYEQYF. The CDR3 DNA is TGTGCCAGCAACAGCATACCAGTGCCGAGCTCCTACGAGCAGTACTTC.

V and J are TRBV5-4 and TRBJ1-2; D is unresolved. V lost 2 bases, J lost 4 bases, and 15 bases lay in between. Germline V gene data show CDR1 as SGHNT and CDR2 as YYREEE (reference sequence). The CDR3 length is 15 residues. DNA of the CDR3: TGTGCCAGCAGCTTTTTGGGCCAGCTACTCTATGGCTACACCTTC. Its protein product is CASSFLGQLLYGYTF.